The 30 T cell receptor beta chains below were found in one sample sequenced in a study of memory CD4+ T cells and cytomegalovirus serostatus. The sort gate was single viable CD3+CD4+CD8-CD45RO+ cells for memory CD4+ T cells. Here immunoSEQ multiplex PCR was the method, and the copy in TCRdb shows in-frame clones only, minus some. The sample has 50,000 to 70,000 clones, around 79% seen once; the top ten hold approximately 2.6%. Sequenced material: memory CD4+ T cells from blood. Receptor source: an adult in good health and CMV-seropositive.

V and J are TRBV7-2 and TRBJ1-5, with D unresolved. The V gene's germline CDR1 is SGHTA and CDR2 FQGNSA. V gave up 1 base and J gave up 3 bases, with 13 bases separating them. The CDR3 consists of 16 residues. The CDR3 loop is CASSLEVTSPNQPQHF. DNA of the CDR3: TGTGCCAGCAGCTTAGAAGTTACGAGCCCCAATCAGCCCCAGCATTTT.

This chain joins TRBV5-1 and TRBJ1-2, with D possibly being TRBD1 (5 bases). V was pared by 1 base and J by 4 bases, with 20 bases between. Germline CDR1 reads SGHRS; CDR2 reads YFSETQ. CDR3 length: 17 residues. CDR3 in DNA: TGCGCCAGCAGCTTGACTGGGGACCCGTTGTCTTCCTATGGCTACACCTTC. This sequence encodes CASSLTGDPLSSYGYTF.

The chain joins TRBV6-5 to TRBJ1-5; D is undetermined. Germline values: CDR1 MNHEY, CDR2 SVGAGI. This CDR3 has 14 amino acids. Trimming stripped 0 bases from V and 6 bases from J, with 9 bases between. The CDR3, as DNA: TGTGCCAGCAGTTACTCGATGGTGTCTCAGCCCCAGCATTTT. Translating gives CASSYSMVSQPQHF.

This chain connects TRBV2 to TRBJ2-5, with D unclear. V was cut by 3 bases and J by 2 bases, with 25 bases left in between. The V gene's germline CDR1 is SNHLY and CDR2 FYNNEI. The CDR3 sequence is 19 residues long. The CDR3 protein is CASSDLILSLGQKQETQYF. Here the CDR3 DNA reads TGTGCCAGCAGTGATTTGATTTTGTCACTCGGCCAGAAACAAGAGACCCAGTACTTC.

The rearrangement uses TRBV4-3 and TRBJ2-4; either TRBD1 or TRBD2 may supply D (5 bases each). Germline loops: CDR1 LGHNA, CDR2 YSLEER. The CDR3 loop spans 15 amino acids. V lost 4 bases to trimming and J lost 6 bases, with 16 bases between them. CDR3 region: CASSPGARLLNIQYF. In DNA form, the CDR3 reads TGCGCCAGCAGCCCCGGGGCCCGACTACTAAACATTCAGTACTTC.

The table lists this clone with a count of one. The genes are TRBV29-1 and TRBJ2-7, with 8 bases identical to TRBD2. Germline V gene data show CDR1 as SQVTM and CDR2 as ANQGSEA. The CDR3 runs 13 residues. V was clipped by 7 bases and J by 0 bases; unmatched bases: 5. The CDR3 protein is CSASLAASYEQYF. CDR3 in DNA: TGCAGCGCTTCACTAGCGGCCTCCTACGAGCAGTACTTC.

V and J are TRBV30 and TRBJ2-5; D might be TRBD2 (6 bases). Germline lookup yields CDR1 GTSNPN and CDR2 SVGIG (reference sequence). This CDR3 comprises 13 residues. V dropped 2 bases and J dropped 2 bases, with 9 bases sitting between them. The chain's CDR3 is CAWSYSGQETQYF. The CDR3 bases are TGTGCCTGGAGTTATAGCGGTCAAGAGACCCAGTACTTC.

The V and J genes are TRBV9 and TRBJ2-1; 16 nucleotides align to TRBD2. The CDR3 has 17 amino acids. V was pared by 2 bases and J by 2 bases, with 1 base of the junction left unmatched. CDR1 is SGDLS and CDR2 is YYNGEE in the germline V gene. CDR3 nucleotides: TGTGCCAGCAGCGTCGGGACTAGCGGGGGGGCCTACAATGAGCAGTTCTTC. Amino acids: CASSVGTSGGAYNEQFF.

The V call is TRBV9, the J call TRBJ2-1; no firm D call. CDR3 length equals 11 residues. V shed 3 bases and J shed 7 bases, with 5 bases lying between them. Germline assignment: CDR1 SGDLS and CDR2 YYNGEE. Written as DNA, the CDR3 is TGTGCCAGCAGCGGCAATAATGAGCAGTTCTTC. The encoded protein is CASSGNNEQFF.

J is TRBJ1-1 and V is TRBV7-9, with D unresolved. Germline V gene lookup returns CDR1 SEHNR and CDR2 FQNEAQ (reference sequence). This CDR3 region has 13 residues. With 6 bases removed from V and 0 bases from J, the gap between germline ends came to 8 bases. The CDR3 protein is CASSNVMNTEAFF. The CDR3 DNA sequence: TGTGCCAGCAGTAACGTGATGAACACTGAAGCTTTCTTT.

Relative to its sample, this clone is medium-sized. The CDR3 region is CASSRVEDSGANVLTF. CDR3 nucleotides: TGTGCCAGCAGCAGGGTGGAGGACTCTGGGGCCAACGTCCTGACTTTC. This chain links TRBV21-1 with TRBJ2-6; the table's D call TRBD2 went unverified against the DNA. TRBV21-1 is deemed a pseudogene. This CDR3 contains 16 residues.

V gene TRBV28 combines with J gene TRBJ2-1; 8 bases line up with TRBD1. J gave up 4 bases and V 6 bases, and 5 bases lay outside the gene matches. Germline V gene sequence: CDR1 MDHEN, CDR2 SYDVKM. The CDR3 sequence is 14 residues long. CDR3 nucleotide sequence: TGTGCCAGCAGGTACCACAGGGGGTACAATGAGCAGTTCTTC. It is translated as CASRYHRGYNEQFF.

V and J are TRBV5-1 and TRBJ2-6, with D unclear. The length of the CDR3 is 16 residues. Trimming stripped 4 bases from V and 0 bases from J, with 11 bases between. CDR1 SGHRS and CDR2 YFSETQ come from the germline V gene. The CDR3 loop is CASSQLPSSGANVLTF. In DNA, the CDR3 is TGCGCCAGCAGCCAGCTACCTAGCTCTGGGGCCAACGTCCTGACTTTC.

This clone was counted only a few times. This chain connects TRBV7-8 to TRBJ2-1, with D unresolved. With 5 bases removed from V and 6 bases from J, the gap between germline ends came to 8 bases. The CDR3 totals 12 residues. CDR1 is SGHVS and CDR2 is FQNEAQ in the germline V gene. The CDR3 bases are TGTGCCAGCAGCCCGGTCCTCAATGAGCAGTTCTTC. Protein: CASSPVLNEQFF.

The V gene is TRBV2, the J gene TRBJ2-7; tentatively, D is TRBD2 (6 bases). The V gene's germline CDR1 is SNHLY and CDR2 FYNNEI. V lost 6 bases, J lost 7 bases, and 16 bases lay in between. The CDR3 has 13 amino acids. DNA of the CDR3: TGTGCCAGCAGGCGGACTACCTCTGGGGAGCAGTACTTC. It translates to CASRRTTSGEQYF.

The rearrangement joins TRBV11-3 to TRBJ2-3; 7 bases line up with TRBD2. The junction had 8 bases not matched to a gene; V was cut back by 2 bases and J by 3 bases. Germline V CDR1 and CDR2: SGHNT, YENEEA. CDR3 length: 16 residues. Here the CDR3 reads CASSLPSGGWTDTQYF. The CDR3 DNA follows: TGTGCCAGCAGCTTACCTAGCGGTGGGTGGACAGATACGCAGTATTTT.

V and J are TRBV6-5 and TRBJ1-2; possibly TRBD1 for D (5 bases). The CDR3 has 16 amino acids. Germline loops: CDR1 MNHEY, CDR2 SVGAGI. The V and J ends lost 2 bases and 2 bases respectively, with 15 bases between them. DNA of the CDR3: TGTGCCAGCAGTTACCCGGACCGGGACGGAAACTATGGCTACACCTTC. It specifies CASSYPDRDGNYGYTF.

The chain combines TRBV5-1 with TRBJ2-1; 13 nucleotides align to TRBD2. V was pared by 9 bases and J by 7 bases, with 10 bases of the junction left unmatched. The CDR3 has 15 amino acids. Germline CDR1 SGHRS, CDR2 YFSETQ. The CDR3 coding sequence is TGCGCCACCGGACCGGGACTAGCGGGACGGAATGAGCAGTTCTTC. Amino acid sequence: CATGPGLAGRNEQFF.

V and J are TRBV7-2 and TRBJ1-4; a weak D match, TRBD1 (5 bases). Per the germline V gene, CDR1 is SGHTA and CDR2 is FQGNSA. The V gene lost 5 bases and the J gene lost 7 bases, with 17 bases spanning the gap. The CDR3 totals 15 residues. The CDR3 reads CASSPNGIGAEKLFF. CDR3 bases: TGTGCCAGCAGCCCTAACGGGATCGGGGCTGAAAAACTGTTTTTT.

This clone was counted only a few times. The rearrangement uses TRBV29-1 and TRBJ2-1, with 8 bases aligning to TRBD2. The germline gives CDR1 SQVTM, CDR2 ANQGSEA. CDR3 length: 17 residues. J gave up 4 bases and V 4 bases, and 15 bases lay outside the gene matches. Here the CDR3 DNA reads TGCAGCGTTGTAAGCAGCGGGAGCTTTCATGGTTACAATGAGCAGTTCTTC. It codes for CSVVSSGSFHGYNEQFF.

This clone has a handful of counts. CDR3 sequence reads: CASSLRDRVGTEAFF. The CDR3 DNA reads TGTGCCAGCAGCTTGCGGGACAGGGTGGGCACTGAAGCTTTCTTT. V is TRBV5-6 and J is TRBJ1-1; 9 nucleotides align to TRBD1. V trimming: 1 base; J trimming: 4 bases; junction bases outside the gene matches: 5. The CDR3 spans 15 residues. Germline V gives CDR1 SGHDT, CDR2 YYEEEE.

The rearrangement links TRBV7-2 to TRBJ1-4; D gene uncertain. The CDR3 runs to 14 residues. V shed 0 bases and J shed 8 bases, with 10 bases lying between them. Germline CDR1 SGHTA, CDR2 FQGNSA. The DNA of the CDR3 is TGTGCCAGCAGCTTAGCTCCGGGGATCGAAAAACTGTTTTTT. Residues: CASSLAPGIEKLFF.

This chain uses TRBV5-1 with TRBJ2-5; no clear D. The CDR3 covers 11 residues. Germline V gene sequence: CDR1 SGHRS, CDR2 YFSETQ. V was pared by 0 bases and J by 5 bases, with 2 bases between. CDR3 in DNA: TGCGCCAGCAGCTTGGAGGAGACCCAGTACTTC. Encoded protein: CASSLEETQYF.

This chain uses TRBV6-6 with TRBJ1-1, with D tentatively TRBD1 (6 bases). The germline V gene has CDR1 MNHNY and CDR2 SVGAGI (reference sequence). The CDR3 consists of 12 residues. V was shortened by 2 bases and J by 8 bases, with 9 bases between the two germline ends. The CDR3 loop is CASSYLTGEAFF. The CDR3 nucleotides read TGTGCCAGCAGTTACCTTACAGGGGAAGCTTTCTTT.

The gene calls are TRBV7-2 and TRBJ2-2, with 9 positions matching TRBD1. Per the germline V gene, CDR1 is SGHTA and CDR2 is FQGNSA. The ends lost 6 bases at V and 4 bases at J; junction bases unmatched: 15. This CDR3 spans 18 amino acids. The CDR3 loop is CASRTFTTGTGITGELFF. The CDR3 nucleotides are TGTGCCAGCAGGACTTTCACAACCGGGACAGGGATCACCGGGGAGCTGTTTTTT.

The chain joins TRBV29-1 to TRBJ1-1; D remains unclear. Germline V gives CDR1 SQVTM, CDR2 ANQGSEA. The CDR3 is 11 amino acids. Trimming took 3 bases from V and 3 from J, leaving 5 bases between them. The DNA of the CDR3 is TGCAGCGTTGATGTGTACACTGAAGCTTTCTTT. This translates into CSVDVYTEAFF.

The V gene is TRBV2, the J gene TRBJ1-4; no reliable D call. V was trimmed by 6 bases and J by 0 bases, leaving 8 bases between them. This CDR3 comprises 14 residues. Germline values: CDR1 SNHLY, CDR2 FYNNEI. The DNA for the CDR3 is TGTGCCAGCAGCTTAGAAGCAACTAATGAAAAACTGTTTTTT. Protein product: CASSLEATNEKLFF.

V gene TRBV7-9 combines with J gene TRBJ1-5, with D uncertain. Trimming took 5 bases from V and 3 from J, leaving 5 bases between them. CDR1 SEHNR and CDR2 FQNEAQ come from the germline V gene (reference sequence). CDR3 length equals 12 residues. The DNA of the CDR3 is TGTGCCAGCAGCCAGGACAATCAGCCCCAGCATTTT. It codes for CASSQDNQPQHF.

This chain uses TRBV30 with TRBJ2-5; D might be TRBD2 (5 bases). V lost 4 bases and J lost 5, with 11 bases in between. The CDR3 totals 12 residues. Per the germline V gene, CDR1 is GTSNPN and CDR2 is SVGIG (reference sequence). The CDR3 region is CAWTTPGETQYF. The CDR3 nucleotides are TGTGCCTGGACGACGCCGGGGGAGACCCAGTACTTC.

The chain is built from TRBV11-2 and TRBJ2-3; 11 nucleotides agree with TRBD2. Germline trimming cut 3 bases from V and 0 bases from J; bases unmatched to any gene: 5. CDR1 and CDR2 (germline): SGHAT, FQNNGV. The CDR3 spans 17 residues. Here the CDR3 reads CASSLASGRSSTDTQYF. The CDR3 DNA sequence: TGTGCCAGCAGCTTGGCTAGCGGGAGGTCTAGCACAGATACGCAGTATTTT.